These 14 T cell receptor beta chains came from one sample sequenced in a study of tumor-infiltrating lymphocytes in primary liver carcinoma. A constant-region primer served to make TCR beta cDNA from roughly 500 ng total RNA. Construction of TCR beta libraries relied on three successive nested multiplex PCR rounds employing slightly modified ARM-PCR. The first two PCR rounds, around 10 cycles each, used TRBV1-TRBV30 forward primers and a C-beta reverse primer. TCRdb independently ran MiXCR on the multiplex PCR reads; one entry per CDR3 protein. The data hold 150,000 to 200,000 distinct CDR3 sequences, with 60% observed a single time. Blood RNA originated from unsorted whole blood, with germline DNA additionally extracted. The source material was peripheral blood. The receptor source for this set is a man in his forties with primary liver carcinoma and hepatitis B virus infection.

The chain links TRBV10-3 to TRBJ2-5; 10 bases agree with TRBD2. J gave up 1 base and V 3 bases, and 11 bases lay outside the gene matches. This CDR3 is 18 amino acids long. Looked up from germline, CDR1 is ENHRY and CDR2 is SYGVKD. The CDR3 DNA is TGTGCCATCAGTGATGCTAGCGGGAGAGGAATGGGCCAAGAGACCCAGTACTTC. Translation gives CAISDASGRGMGQETQYF.

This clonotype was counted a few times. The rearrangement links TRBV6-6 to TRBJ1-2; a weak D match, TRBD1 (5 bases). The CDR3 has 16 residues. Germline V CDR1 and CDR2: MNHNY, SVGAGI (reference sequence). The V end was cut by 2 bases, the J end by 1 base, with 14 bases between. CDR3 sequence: CASSYGVGDLNYGYTF. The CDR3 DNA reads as TGTGCCAGCAGTTACGGGGTCGGGGACCTTAACTATGGCTACACCTTC.

The CDR3 reads CASSPGGGTGELFF. CDR3 DNA sequence: TGTGCCAGCAGTCCGGGGGGCGGCACCGGGGAGCTGTTTTTT. V is TRBV12-3 or TRBV12-4 and J is TRBJ2-2; D might be TRBD2 (7 bases). The CDR3 runs to 14 residues. Trimming removed 5 bases at V and 4 bases at J, with 11 bases between.

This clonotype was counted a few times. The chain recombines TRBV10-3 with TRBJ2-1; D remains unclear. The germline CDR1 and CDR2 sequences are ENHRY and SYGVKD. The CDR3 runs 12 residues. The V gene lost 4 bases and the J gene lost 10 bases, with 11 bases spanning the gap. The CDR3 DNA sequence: TGTGCCATCAGTGCGGTACCCCCCGAGCAGTTCTTC. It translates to CAISAVPPEQFF.

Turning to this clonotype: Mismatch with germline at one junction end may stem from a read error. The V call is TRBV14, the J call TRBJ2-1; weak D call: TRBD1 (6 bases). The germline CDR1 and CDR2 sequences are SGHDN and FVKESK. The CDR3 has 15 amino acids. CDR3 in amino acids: CASSQLRDNYNEQLF. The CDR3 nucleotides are TGTGCCAGCAGCCAACTAAGGGACAATTACAATGAGCAGCTCTTC.

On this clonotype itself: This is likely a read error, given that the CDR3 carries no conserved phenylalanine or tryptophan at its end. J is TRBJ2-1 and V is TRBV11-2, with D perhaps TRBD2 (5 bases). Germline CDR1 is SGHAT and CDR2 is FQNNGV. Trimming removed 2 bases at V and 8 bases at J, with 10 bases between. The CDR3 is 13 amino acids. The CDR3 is CASSLLRDDEQFL. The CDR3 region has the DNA TGTGCCAGCAGCTTATTACGGGATGATGAGCAGTTCTTA.

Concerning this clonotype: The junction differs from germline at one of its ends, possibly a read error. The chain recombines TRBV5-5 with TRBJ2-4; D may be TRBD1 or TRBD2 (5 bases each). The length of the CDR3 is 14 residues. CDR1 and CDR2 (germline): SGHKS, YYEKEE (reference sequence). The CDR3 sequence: CASSLEAGANSQYF. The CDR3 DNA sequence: TGTGCCAGCAGCCTAGAGGCCGGGGCGAACAGTCAGTACTTC.

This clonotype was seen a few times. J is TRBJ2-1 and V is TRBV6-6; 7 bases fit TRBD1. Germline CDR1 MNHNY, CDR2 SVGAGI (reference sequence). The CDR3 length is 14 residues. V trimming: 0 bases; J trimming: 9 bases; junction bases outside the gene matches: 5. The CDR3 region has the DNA TGTGCCAGCAGTTACTCGGGCAGGGGGTTTGAGCAGTTCTTC. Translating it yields CASSYSGRGFEQFF.

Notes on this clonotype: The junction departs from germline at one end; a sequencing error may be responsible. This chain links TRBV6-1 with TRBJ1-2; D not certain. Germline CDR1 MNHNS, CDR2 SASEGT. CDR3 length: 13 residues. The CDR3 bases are TGTGCCAGCCGTGAGGACCACTTGGATGGCTACACCTTC. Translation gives CASREDHLDGYTF.

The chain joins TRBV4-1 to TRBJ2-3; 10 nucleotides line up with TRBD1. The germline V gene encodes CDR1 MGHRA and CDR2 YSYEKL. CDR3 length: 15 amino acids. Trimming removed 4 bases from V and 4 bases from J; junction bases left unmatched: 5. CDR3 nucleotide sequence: TGCGCCAGCAGCCCTCCTGGGACAGGGGCAGATACGCAGTATTTT. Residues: CASSPPGTGADTQYF.

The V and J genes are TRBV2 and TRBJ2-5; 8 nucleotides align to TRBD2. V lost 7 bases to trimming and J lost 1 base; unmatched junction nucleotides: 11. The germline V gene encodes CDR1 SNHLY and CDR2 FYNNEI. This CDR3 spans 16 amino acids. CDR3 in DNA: TGTGCCAGCACACCGGGAGGGCTTGAATCCCAAGAGACCCAGTACTTC. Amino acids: CASTPGGLESQETQYF.

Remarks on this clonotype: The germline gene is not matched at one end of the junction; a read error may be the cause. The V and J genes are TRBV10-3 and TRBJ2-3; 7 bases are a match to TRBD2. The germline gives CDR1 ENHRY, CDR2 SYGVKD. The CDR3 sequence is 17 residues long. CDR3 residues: CAISEPRLAESTDMQYF. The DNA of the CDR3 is TGTGCCATCAGTGAACCCAGACTAGCAGAAAGCACAGATATGCAGTATTTT.

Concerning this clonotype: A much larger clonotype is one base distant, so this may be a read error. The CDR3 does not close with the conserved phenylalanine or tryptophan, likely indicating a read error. The CDR3 DNA is TGTGCCAGCAGGCGACTAGTATTGGGCACCGGGGAGCTGTTTCTT. Translated, it gives CASRRLVLGTGELFL. The rearrangement joins TRBV11-2 to TRBJ2-2; D perhaps matches TRBD2 (6 bases). Germline V CDR1 and CDR2: SGHAT, FQNNGV. The CDR3 contains 15 residues. Trimming took 6 bases from V and 4 from J, leaving 15 bases between them.

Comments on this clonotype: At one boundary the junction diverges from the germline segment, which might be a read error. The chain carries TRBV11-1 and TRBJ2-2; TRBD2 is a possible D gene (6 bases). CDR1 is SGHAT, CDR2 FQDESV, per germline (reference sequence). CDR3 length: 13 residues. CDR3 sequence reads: CARSGRDGGKLFF. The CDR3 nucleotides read TGTGCCAGAAGCGGACGGGATGGCGGGAAGCTGTTTTTT.